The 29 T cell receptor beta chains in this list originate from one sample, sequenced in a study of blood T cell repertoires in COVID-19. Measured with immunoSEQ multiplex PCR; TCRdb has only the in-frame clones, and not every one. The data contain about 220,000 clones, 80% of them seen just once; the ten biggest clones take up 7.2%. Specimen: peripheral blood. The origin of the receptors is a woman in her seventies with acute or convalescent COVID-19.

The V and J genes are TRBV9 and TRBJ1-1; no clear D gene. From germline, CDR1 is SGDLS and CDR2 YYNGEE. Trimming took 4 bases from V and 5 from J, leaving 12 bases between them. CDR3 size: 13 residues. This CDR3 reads CASSPNPVTEAFF. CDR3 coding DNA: TGTGCCAGCAGCCCCAACCCGGTAACTGAAGCTTTCTTT. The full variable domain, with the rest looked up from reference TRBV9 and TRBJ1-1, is DSGVTQTPKHLITATGQRVTLRCSPRSGDLSVYWYQQSLDQGLQFLIQYYNGEERAKGNILERFSAQQFPDLHSELNLSSLELGDSALYFCASSPNPVTEAFFGQGTRLTVV.

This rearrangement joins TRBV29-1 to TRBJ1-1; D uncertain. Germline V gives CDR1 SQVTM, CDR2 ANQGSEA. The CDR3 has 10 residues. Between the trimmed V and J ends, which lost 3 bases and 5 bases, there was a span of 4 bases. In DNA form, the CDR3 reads TGCAGCGTTGACTTTACTGAAGCTTTCTTT. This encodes CSVDFTEAFF.

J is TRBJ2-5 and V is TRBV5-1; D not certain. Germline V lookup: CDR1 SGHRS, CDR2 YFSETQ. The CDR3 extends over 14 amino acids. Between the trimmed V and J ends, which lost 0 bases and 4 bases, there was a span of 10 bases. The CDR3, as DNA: TGCGCCAGCAGCTTGGGCTCGGCGGCAGAGACCCAGTACTTC. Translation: CASSLGSAAETQYF.

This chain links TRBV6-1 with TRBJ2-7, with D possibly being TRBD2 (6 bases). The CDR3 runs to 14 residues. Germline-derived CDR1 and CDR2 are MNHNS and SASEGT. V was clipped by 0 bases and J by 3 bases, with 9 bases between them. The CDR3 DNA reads TGTGCCAGCAGTGAAGCGGGGGGTTTCTACGAGCAGTACTTC. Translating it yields CASSEAGGFYEQYF.

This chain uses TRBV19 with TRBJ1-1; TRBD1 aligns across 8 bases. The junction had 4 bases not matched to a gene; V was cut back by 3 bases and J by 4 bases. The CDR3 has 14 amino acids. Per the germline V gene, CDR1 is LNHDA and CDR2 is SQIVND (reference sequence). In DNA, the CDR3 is TGTGCCAGTAGTATGAGGACAGGGCGCACTGAAGCTTTCTTT. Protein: CASSMRTGRTEAFF.

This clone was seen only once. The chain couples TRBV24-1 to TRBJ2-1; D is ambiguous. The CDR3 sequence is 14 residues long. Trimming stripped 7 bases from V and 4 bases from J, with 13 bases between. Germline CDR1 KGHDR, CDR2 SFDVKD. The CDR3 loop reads CATSQETPYNEQFF. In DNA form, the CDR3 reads TGTGCCACCAGCCAAGAGACACCTTACAATGAGCAGTTCTTC.

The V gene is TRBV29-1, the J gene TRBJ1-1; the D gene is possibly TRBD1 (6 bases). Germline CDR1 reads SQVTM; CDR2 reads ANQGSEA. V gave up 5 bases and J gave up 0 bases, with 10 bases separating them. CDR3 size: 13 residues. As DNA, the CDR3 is TGCAGCGTTCAACAGGGCGTGAACACTGAAGCTTTCTTT. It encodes CSVQQGVNTEAFF.

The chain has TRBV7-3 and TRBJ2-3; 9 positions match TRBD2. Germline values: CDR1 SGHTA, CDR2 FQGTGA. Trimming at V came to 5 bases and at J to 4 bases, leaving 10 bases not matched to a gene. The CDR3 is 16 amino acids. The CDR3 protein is CASSARGGGGADTQYF. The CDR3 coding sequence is TGTGCCAGCAGCGCCCGGGGAGGCGGGGGGGCAGATACGCAGTATTTT.

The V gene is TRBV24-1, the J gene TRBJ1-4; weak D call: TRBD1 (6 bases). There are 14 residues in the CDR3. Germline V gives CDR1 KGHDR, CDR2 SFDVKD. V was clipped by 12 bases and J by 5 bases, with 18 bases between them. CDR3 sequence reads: CAPTTGIGNEKLFF. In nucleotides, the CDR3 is TGTGCCCCGACAACAGGGATTGGAAATGAAAAACTGTTTTTT.

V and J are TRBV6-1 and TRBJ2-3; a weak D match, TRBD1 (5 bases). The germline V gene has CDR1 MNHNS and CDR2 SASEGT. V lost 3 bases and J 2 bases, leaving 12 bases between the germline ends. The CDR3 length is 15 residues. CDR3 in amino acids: CASSEGRQTTDTQYF. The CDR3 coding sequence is TGTGCCAGCAGTGAGGGGCGACAGACCACAGATACGCAGTATTTT.

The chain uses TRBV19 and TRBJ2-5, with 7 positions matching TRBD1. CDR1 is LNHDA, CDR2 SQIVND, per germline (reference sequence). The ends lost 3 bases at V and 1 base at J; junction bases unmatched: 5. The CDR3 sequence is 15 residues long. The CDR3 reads CASSMWDSVQETQYF. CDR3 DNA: TGTGCCAGTAGTATGTGGGACAGTGTCCAAGAGACCCAGTACTTC.

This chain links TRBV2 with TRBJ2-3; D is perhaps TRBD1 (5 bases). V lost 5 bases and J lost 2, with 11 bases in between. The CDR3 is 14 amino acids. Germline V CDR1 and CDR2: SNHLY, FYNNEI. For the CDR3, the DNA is TGTGCCAGCAGTCCCCTGACAGTCACAGATACGCAGTATTTT. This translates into CASSPLTVTDTQYF.

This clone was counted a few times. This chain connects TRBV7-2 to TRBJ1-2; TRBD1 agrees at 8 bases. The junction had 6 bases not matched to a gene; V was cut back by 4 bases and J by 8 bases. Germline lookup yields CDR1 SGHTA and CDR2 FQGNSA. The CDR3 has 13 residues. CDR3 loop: CASSSTGGRGYTF. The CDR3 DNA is TGTGCCAGCAGCTCAACAGGGGGGCGGGGCTACACCTTC.

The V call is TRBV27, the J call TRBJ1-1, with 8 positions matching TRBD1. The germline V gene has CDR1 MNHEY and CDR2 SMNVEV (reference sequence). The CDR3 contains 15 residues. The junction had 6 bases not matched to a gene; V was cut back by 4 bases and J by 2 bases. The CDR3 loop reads CASSYGDRPNTEAFF. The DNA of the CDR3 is TGTGCCAGCAGTTACGGGGACAGGCCAAACACTGAAGCTTTCTTT.

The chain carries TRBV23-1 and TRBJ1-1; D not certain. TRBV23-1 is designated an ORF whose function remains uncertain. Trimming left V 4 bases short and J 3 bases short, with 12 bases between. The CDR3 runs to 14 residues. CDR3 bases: TGCGCCAGCAGTCCTACTTATACCCACACTGAAGCTTTCTTT. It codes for CASSPTYTHTEAFF.

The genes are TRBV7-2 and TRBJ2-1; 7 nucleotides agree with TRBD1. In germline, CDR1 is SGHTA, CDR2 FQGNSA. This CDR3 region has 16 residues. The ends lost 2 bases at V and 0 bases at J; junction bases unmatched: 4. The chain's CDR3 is CASSLSEGASYNEQFF. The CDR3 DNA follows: TGTGCCAGCAGCTTAAGTGAGGGGGCCTCCTACAATGAGCAGTTCTTC.

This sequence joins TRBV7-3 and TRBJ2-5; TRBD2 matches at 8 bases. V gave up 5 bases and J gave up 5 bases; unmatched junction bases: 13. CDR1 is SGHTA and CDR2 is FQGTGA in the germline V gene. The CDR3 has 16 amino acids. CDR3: CASSLGGAGVRETQYF. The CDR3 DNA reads TGTGCCAGCAGCCTCGGGGGAGCGGGGGTTCGGGAGACCCAGTACTTC.

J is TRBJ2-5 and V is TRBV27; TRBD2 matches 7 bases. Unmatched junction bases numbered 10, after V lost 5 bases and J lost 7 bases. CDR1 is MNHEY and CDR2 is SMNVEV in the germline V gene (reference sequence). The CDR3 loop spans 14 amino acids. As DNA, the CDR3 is TGTGCCAGCAGTCGGGGGGTTGGGTTGGGGACCCAGTACTTC. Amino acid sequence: CASSRGVGLGTQYF.

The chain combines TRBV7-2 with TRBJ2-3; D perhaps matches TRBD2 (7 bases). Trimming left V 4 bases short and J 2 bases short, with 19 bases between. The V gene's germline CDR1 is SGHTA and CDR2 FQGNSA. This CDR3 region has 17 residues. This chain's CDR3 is CASSSQTGTIFTDTQYF. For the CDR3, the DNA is TGTGCCAGCAGCTCCCAAACAGGGACTATATTCACAGATACGCAGTATTTT. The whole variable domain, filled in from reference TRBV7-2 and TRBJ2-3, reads GAGVSQSPSNKVTEKGKDVELRCDPISGHTALYWYRQSLGQGLEFLIYFQGNSAPDKSGLPSDRFSAERTGGSVSTLTIQRTQQEDSAVYLCASSSQTGTIFTDTQYFGPGTRLTVL.

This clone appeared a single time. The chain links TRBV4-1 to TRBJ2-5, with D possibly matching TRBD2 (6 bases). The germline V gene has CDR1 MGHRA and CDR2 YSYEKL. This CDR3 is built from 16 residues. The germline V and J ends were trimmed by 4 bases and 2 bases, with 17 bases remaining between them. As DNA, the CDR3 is TGCGCCAGCAGCCGAAACTCGGGGGTTGGGCAAGAGACCCAGTACTTC. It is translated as CASSRNSGVGQETQYF.

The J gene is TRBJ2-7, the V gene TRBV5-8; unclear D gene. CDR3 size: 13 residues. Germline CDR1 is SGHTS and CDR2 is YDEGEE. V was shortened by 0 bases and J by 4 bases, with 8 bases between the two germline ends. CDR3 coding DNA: TGTGCCAGCAGCTTGGCTCCCGGTTACGAGCAGTACTTC. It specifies CASSLAPGYEQYF.

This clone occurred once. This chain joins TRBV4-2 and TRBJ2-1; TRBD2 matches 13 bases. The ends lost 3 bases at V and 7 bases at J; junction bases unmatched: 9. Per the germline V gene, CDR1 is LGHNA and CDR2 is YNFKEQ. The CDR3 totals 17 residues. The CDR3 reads CASSQSLTSGGRNEQFF. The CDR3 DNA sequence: TGTGCCAGCAGCCAGTCGTTGACTAGCGGGGGGAGGAATGAGCAGTTCTTC.

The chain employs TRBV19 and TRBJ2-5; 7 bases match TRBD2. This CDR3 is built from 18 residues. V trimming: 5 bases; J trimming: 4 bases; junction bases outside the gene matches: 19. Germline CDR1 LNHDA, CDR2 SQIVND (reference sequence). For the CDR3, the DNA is TGTGCCAGTAGTCAGCTTCCAACGGGCGGGGGTGCTGGAGAGACCCAGTACTTC. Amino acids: CASSQLPTGGGAGETQYF. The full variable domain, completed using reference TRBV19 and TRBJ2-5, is DGGITQSPKYLFRKEGQNVTLSCEQNLNHDAMYWYRQDPGQGLRLIYYSQIVNDFQKGDIAEGYSVSREKKESFPLTVTSAQKNPTAFYLCASSQLPTGGGAGETQYFGPGTRLLVL.

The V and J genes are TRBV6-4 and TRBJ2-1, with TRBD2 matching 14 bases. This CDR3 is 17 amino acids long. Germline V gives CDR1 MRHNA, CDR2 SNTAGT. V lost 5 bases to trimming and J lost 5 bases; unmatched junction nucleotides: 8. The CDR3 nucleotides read TGTGCCAGCAGTCGGACTAGCGGGGGGTCGTCCCACAATGAGCAGTTCTTC. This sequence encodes CASSRTSGGSSHNEQFF.

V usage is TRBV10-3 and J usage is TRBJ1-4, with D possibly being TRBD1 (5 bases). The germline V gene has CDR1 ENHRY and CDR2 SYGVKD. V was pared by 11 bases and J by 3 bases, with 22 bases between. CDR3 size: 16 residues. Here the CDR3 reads CAYKGHSGGANEKLFF. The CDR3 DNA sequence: TGTGCCTACAAGGGGCACAGCGGGGGAGCTAATGAAAAACTGTTTTTT.

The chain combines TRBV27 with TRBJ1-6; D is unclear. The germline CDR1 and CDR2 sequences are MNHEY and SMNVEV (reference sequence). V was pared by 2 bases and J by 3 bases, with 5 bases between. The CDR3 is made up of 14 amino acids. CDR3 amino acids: CASSLTSYNSPLHF. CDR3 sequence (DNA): TGTGCCAGCAGTTTAACGAGCTATAATTCACCCCTCCACTTT.

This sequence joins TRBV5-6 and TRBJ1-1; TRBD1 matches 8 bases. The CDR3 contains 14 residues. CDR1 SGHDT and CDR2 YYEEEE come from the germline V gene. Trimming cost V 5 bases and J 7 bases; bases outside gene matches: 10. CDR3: CASREAGTGNEAFF. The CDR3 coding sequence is TGTGCCAGCAGGGAGGCCGGGACAGGCAATGAAGCTTTCTTT.

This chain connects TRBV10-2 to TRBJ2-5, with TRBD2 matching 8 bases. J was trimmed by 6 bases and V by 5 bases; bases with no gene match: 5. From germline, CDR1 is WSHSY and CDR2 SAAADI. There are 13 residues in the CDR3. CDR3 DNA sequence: TGCGCCAGCAGTTTAGCGGGGAGACAGACCCAGTACTTC. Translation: CASSLAGRQTQYF.

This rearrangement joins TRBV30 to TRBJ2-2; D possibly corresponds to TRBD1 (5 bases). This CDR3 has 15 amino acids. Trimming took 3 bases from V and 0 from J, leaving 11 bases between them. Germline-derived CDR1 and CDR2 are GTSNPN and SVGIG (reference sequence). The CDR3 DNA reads TGTGCCTGGAGCCGTTTAGGGGCGAACACCGGGGAGCTGTTTTTT. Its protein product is CAWSRLGANTGELFF. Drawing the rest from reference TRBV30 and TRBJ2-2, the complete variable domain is SQTIHQWPATLVQPVGSPLSLECTVEGTSNPNLYWYRQAAGRGLQLLFYSVGIGQISSEVPQNLSASRPQDRQFILSSKKLLLSDSGFYLCAWSRLGANTGELFFGEGSRLTVL.